Shown below are 2 T cell receptor beta chains from a single sample sequenced in a study of metastatic and nonmetastatic thyroid tumors. Among the patients, none had received any treatment before thyroid surgery. TCRdb reassembled clones from the PCR reads with MiXCR. The table includes about 30,000 clones, 35% detected once. The material sequenced was tumor tissue. The receptors shown here come from a female donor with papillary thyroid cancer or a benign thyroid nodule (not recorded which). Some clones in this sample may be carry-over from other donors' samples.

The chain carries TRBV2 and TRBJ2-7; TRBD1 aligns across 9 bases. V trimming: 6 bases; J trimming: 5 bases; junction bases outside the gene matches: 5. CDR3 length: 13 amino acids. Looked up from germline, CDR1 is SNHLY and CDR2 is FYNNEI. CDR3 sequence: CASRLQGADEQYF. The CDR3 DNA sequence: TGTGCCAGCAGGCTACAGGGGGCGGACGAGCAGTACTTC.

The rearrangement joins TRBV11-3 to TRBJ2-7, with TRBD2 matching over 11 bases. The CDR3 sequence is 14 residues long. In germline, CDR1 is SGHNT, CDR2 YENEEA. Losses at the gene ends were 8 bases for V and 3 bases for J; bases not matched to a gene: 6. The CDR3 DNA sequence: TGTGCCAGCCGGTTGACTAGCGGGGTCTACGAGCAGTACTTC. This sequence encodes CASRLTSGVYEQYF.